Below, one T cell receptor (beta chain) is given with its context. Its antigen remains unknown. The V and J ends lost 3 bases and 5 bases respectively, with 14 bases between them. There are 16 residues in the CDR3. Looked up from germline, CDR1 is SEHNR and CDR2 is FQNEAQ (reference sequence). This entry comes from a study of cytomegalovirus exposure and HLA in healthy donors. Study outcomes and limitations: TRBV6-2, TRBV6-3 and some other V segments were excluded as indistinguishable. Researchers reported in a later analysis that a missense DCLRE1C variant was tied to TCR beta V- and J-gene trimming.

The PCR was carried out with 60 Vbeta primers and 13 Jbeta primers. Assay: immunoSEQ multiplex PCR; the TCRdb copy retains only in-frame clones and omits some. The sample gives some 160,000 clones, around 78% of which show up once; 5.5% to 7.5% is in the top ten. The sequenced sample consisted of PBMCs. The clonotype was recovered from a woman aged 40 to 49 in good health and CMV-seropositive. The chain has TRBV7-9 and TRBJ1-6, with D possibly being TRBD1 (6 bases). CDR3 in amino acids: CASSFSYRENNSPLHF. The CDR3 region has the DNA TGTGCCAGCAGCTTCTCCTACAGGGAAAATAATTCACCCCTCCACTTT.